This T cell receptor beta chain was retrieved from a study of prognosis after radiotherapy for stage I lung cancer. With two-round multiplex PCR, TCR beta CDR3 sequences were amplified from genomic DNA. The authors ran first-round PCR with primers specific to each TRBV and TRBJ gene. Using its own MiXCR run on the multiplex PCR reads, TCRdb lists one record per CDR3 protein. The table shows around 12,000 distinct CDR3 sequences, with 54% occurring only once. This clonotype was recorded at least ten times. Trimming left V 5 bases short and J 5 bases short, with 13 bases between. Per the germline V gene, CDR1 is SGHRS and CDR2 is YFSETQ. The CDR3 is 13 amino acids.

The rearrangement joins TRBV5-1 to TRBJ1-1; D is unclear. The TCR originated in a donor aged 50 or older with non-small cell lung cancer. The sample consisted of PBMCs, taken before or after stereotactic body radiation therapy (not recorded which). CDR3 region: CASRTGRGTEAFF. CDR3 in DNA: TGCGCCAGCAGAACTGGGCGTGGTACTGAAGCTTTCTTT.